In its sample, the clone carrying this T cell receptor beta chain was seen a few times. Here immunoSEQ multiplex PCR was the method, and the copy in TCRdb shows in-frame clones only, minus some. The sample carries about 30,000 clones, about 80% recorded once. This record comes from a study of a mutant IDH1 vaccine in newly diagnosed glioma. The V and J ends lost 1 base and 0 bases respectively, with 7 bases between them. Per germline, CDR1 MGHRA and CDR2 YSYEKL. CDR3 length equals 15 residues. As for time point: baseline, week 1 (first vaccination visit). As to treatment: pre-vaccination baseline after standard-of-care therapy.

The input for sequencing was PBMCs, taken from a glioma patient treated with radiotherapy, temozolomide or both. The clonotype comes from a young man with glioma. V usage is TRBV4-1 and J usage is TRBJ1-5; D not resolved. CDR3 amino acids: CASSQVGSSNQPQHF. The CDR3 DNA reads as TGCGCCAGCAGCCAAGTTGGTAGTAGCAATCAGCCCCAGCATTTT.